The 11 T cell receptor beta chains given below trace back to one sample, sequenced in a study of T cell responses to AZD1222 COVID-19 vaccine. The table came from immunoSEQ multiplex PCR; TCRdb's copy has only in-frame clones and leaves some out. This sample has 110,000 to 150,000 clones, with about 92% found just once. The sequencing here drew on peripheral blood, taken on day 0 of AZD1222 vaccination. These receptors all come from an adult in good health.

The chain joins TRBV4-2 to TRBJ2-5, with unresolved D. The CDR3 spans 12 residues. V lost 0 bases and J 4 bases, leaving 3 bases between the germline ends. Germline CDR1 and CDR2: LGHNA and YNFKEQ. In DNA, the CDR3 is TGTGCCAGCAGCCAAGAGAGAGAGACCCAGTACTTC. It yields the protein CASSQERETQYF.

This chain's CDR3 is CASSRDTTSPLHF. The CDR3 DNA sequence: TGTGCCAGCAGCCGGGACACGACTTCACCCCTCCACTTT. The V gene is TRBV11-3, the J gene TRBJ1-6; maybe TRBD1 (6 bases). V was cut by 5 bases and J by 9 bases, with 11 bases left in between. Germline V gene sequence: CDR1 SGHNT, CDR2 YENEEA. The CDR3 consists of 13 residues.

The CDR3 reads CASSYSGTGDNYGYTF. In DNA form, the CDR3 reads TGTGCCAGCAGTTACTCAGGCACAGGAGATAACTATGGCTACACCTTC. J is TRBJ1-2 and V is TRBV6-5; weak D call: TRBD1 (5 bases). The ends were cut back, 0 bases at V and 1 base at J, with 12 bases in the middle. This CDR3 is 16 amino acids long. Per germline, CDR1 MNHEY and CDR2 SVGAGI.

The chain employs TRBV29-1 and TRBJ2-7; D is perhaps TRBD1 or TRBD2 (5 bases each). The CDR3 has 15 amino acids. The germline gives CDR1 SQVTM, CDR2 ANQGSEA. V was trimmed by 3 bases and J by 5 bases, leaving 20 bases between them. Here the CDR3 DNA reads TGCAGCGTTGAGGGTAAGGGCAGAAGGGACCACGAGCAGTACTTC. Translated, it gives CSVEGKGRRDHEQYF.

The rearrangement uses TRBV6-5 and TRBJ1-4; 12 nucleotides match TRBD1. Germline CDR1 MNHEY, CDR2 SVGAGI. J was trimmed by 11 bases and V by 0 bases; bases with no gene match: 7. The CDR3 loop spans 16 amino acids. The CDR3 DNA reads as TGTGCCAGCAGTTACTCGATGGGACAGGGGGCGCAGAAACTGTTTTTT. Its translation: CASSYSMGQGAQKLFF.

The chain uses TRBV27 and TRBJ1-5, with D possibly being TRBD1 (6 bases). Germline values: CDR1 MNHEY, CDR2 SMNVEV (reference sequence). Trimming took 6 bases from V and 4 from J, leaving 10 bases between them. CDR3 length: 13 residues. CDR3 bases: TGTGCCAGCAGAAGGACAGTTAATCAGCCCCAGCATTTT. The encoded protein is CASRRTVNQPQHF.

The gene calls are TRBV19 and TRBJ1-2; 7 bases align to TRBD1. Germline V gene lookup returns CDR1 LNHDA and CDR2 SQIVND (reference sequence). Trimming at V came to 5 bases and at J to 3 bases, leaving 9 bases not matched to a gene. CDR3 length: 15 amino acids. The CDR3 DNA reads as TGTGCCAGTAGTGCCTTACAGGGGCCCCACTATGGCTACACCTTC. It codes for CASSALQGPHYGYTF.

The V and J genes are TRBV4-1 and TRBJ2-3; D perhaps matches TRBD2 (6 bases). Germline V lookup: CDR1 MGHRA, CDR2 YSYEKL. Deletions cut 5 bases from V and 1 base from J, with 10 bases between. The CDR3 is made up of 14 amino acids. Written as DNA, the CDR3 is TGCGCCAGCAGCGTACCGGGGGGCACAGATACGCAGTATTTT. This codes for CASSVPGGTDTQYF.

The J gene is TRBJ2-3, the V gene TRBV6-4; 11 nucleotides agree with TRBD2. CDR1 is MRHNA and CDR2 is SNTAGT in the germline V gene. The CDR3 contains 16 residues. Trimming cost V 2 bases and J 4 bases; bases outside gene matches: 5. The CDR3 region is CASSDDGTSGPDTQYF. CDR3 coding DNA: TGTGCCAGCAGTGACGATGGGACTAGCGGACCAGATACGCAGTATTTT.

V gene TRBV25-1 combines with J gene TRBJ1-5, with TRBD1 matching over 12 bases. The trim removed 2 bases at V and 5 bases at J, leaving 4 bases unmatched. The CDR3 consists of 16 residues. Germline assignment: CDR1 MGHDK and CDR2 SYGVNS. CDR3 in amino acids: CASSEAGTGGHQPQHF. DNA for the CDR3: TGTGCCAGCAGTGAAGCGGGGACAGGGGGCCATCAGCCCCAGCATTTT.

The rearrangement joins TRBV2 to TRBJ2-5, with D unresolved. V lost 8 bases and J lost 4, with 14 bases in between. CDR1 and CDR2 from the germline V gene are SNHLY and FYNNEI. The CDR3 runs 13 residues. The CDR3 nucleotides are TGTGCCAGCCGATTAGAGTTCGCAGAGACCCAGTACTTC. Amino acid sequence: CASRLEFAETQYF.